One sample yielded the 11 T cell receptor beta chains listed below, sequenced in a study of blood T cell repertoires in COVID-19. Produced via immunoSEQ multiplex PCR; TCRdb's table is partial and in-frame only. The sample carries fewer than 300,000 clones, roughly 85% recorded once. The sample taken for sequencing was peripheral blood. The receptors shown here come from a man in his fifties or sixties with active or convalescent COVID-19.

The V and J genes are TRBV12-3 or TRBV12-4 and TRBJ2-5, with D maybe TRBD2 (6 bases). This CDR3 comprises 13 residues. V lost 6 bases, J lost 2 bases, and 10 bases lay in between. This chain's CDR3 is CASSRDFQETQYF. In DNA, the CDR3 is TGTGCCAGCAGCCGGGACTTTCAAGAGACCCAGTACTTC.

The V and J genes are TRBV2 and TRBJ1-5; 9 nucleotides line up with TRBD1. V gave up 0 bases and J gave up 6 bases; unmatched junction bases: 6. The CDR3 consists of 16 residues. Germline CDR1 is SNHLY and CDR2 is FYNNEI. The CDR3 region has the DNA TGTGCCAGCAGTGAAGCGGGGGACAGGGCCCGTCAGCCCCAGCATTTT. As protein: CASSEAGDRARQPQHF.

This chain uses TRBV5-1 with TRBJ2-5, with TRBD1 matching over 10 bases. The V segment lost 5 bases and the J segment 5 bases; nucleotides outside the gene matches: 3. Germline V CDR1 and CDR2: SGHRS, YFSETQ. CDR3 length: 13 amino acids. The CDR3 protein is CASSPGQGETQYF. The CDR3 DNA is TGCGCCAGCAGTCCGGGACAGGGGGAGACCCAGTACTTC.

DNA for the CDR3: TGTGCCAGCAGAGTGGCAGCTTCGGGGGGCTACACCTTC. Translated: CASRVAASGGYTF. This rearrangement joins TRBV6-5 to TRBJ1-2; no definite D call. The ends were cut back, 6 bases at V and 8 bases at J, with 16 bases in the middle. From germline, CDR1 is MNHEY and CDR2 SVGAGI. There are 13 residues in the CDR3.

This rearrangement joins TRBV10-3 to TRBJ2-7; tentatively, D is TRBD2 (5 bases). This CDR3 has 13 amino acids. The germline CDR1 and CDR2 sequences are ENHRY and SYGVKD. The ends were cut back, 6 bases at V and 2 bases at J, with 11 bases in the middle. CDR3 loop: CAISRIGAYEQYF. The CDR3 DNA sequence: TGTGCCATCAGCCGCATCGGGGCCTACGAGCAGTACTTC.

The chain employs TRBV3-1 (or the pseudogene TRBV3-2) and TRBJ2-7, with D possibly matching TRBD2 (5 bases). Germline CDR1 reads LGHDT; CDR2 reads YNNKEL (reference sequence). The CDR3 sequence is 11 residues long. The CDR3 loop reads CAAGQSYEQYF. The CDR3 DNA reads TGTGCGGCGGGCCAGTCCTACGAGCAGTACTTC.

This chain joins TRBV7-9 and TRBJ1-1; TRBD1 matches at 9 bases. Germline V CDR1 and CDR2: SEHNR, FQNEAQ (reference sequence). The CDR3 extends over 16 amino acids. Losses at the gene ends were 1 base for V and 3 bases for J; bases not matched to a gene: 6. DNA of the CDR3: TGTGCCAGCAGCTTAGTACGGACAGGGGAGGACACTGAAGCTTTCTTT. Its translation is CASSLVRTGEDTEAFF.

The sample holds one count of this clone. J is TRBJ2-7 and V is TRBV19; TRBD2 aligns across 9 bases. This CDR3 is built from 14 residues. The germline V gene encodes CDR1 LNHDA and CDR2 SQIVND (reference sequence). V shed 5 bases, J shed 4 bases, and the junction held 6 bases outside the gene matches. This CDR3 is CASSVGSGSYEQYF. In DNA form, the CDR3 reads TGTGCCAGTAGTGTGGGTAGCGGGAGTTACGAGCAGTACTTC.

The gene calls are TRBV6-5 and TRBJ2-5; tentative D call: TRBD2 (5 bases). The CDR3 extends over 15 amino acids. V lost 3 bases to trimming and J lost 5 bases, with 16 bases between them. From germline, CDR1 is MNHEY and CDR2 SVGAGI. CDR3 coding DNA: TGTGCCAGCAGTTATCTGACGGCGGGTAGGGAGACCCAGTACTTC. Translation: CASSYLTAGRETQYF.

The chain has TRBV5-1 and TRBJ2-7, with 12 bases lining up with TRBD2. The germline V gene encodes CDR1 SGHRS and CDR2 YFSETQ. V lost 7 bases to trimming and J lost 4 bases; unmatched junction nucleotides: 9. The CDR3 has 15 residues. CDR3 nucleotide sequence: TGCGCCAGCCGGGGATCTGGACTAGCGGGATACGAGCAGTACTTC. Its protein product is CASRGSGLAGYEQYF.

This clone was seen only once. This sequence joins TRBV30 and TRBJ2-2; no firm D call. This CDR3 contains 14 residues. Germline lookup yields CDR1 GTSNPN and CDR2 SVGIG (reference sequence). Deletions cut 0 bases from V and 2 bases from J, with 7 bases between. The chain's CDR3 is CAWSVYFNTGELFF. In DNA form, the CDR3 reads TGTGCCTGGAGTGTATACTTCAACACCGGGGAGCTGTTTTTT.